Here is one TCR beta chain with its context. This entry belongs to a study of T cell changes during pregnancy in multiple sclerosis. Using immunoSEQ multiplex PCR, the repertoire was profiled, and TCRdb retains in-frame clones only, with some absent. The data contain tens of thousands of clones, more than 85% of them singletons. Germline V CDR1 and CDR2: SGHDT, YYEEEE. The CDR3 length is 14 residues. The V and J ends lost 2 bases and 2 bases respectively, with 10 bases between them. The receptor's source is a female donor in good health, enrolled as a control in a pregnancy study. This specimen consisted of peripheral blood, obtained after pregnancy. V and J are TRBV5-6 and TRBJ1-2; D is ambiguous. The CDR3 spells CASSFRRMNYGYTF. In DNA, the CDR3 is TGTGCCAGCAGCTTTCGCAGGATGAACTATGGCTACACCTTC.